This T cell receptor (beta chain) was captured by sequencing in a study of beta chain features in type 1 diabetes. Isolated RNA was reverse transcribed in full, so expressed TCRB transcripts were sequenced. Produced via immunoSEQ multiplex PCR; TCRdb's table is partial and in-frame only. The sample shows about 320,000 clones, approximately 14% of them seen only once. Germline V lookup: CDR1 MNHEY, CDR2 SMNVEV (reference sequence). CDR3 length: 15 residues. V lost 4 bases to trimming and J lost 4 bases, with 16 bases between them. The table lists this clone with a few counts. V is TRBV27 and J is TRBJ1-2, with TRBD1 as a possible D gene (6 bases). The material sequenced was central memory CD4+ T cells from blood. This TCR derives from a man aged 25-45 years in good health. The CDR3 here is CASSYSQGALYGYTF. The CDR3 DNA sequence: TGTGCCAGCAGTTATTCACAGGGTGCCCTCTATGGCTACACCTTC.